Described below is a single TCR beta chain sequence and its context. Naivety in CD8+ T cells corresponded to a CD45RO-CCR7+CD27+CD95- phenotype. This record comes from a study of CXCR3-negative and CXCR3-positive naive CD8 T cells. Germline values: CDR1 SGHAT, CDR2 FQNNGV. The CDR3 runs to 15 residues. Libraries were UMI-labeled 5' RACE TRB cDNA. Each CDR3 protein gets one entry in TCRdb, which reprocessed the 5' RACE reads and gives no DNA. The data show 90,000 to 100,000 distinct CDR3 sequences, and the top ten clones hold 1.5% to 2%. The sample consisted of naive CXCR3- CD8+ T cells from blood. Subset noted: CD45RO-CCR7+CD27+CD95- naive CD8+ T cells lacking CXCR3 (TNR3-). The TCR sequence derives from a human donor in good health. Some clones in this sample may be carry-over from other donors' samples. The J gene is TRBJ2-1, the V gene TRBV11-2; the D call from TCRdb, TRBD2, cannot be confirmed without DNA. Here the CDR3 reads CASSGGGLAYNEQFF. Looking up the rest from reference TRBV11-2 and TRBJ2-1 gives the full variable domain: EAGVAQSPRYKIIEKRQSVAFWCNPISGHATLYWYQQILGQGPKLLIQFQNNGVVDDSQLPKDRFSAERLKGVDSTLKIQPAKLEDSAVYLCASSGGGLAYNEQFFGPGTRLTVL.